The following is a TCR beta chain sequence with its context. The sample holds other DNA sequences that translate to the same CDR3. TCRdb keeps only in-frame clones here, not all; method: immunoSEQ multiplex PCR. The profile shows 150,000 to 180,000 clones, about 93% of them singletons. The V end lost 6 bases, the J end lost 4 bases, and 10 bases lay between the germline ends. CDR3 length equals 11 residues. CDR1 and CDR2 (germline): DFQATT, SNEGSKA (reference sequence). The source of the sample is a study of control samples from healthy donors and cancer patients. The rearrangement uses TRBV20-1 and TRBJ2-7; weak D call: TRBD2 (5 bases). The sample was blood. This sequence originates from a man aged 50 or older in good health. CDR3 residues: CSARRGYEQYF. CDR3 sequence (DNA): TGCAGTGCCCGACGGGGTTACGAGCAGTACTTC.